This TCR beta chain was recovered during a study of response to subunit inactivated influenza vaccine. Study observations and caveats: After each seasonal influenza vaccination, few new T cells are recruited, the authors suggested.

One entry per CDR3 protein, called by TCRdb with MiXCR from the RT-PCR reads. Of around 490,000 distinct CDR3 sequences in the sample, about 8% are singletons; the top ten hold 10% to 15%. The germline CDR1 and CDR2 sequences are MNHEY and SMNVEV (reference sequence). This CDR3 is built from 15 residues. V lost 3 bases and J lost 3, with 15 bases in between. This clonotype has just a few counts. Its antigen remains unknown. This sequence joins TRBV27 and TRBJ2-7, with a possible D match to TRBD2 (6 bases). The TCR originated in a man aged 45 to 75 who received an inactivated influenza vaccine. The sequencing used PBMCs from blood, collected roughly 24 months after vaccination. As DNA, the CDR3 is TGTGCCAGCAGTTTGGCCGGGACTGCCGTCTACGAGCAGTACTTC. This encodes CASSLAGTAVYEQYF.